One sample yielded the 8 T cell receptor beta chains listed below, sequenced in a study of post-analysis software for immune sequencing data. Points from the study as a whole: The five TRBV segments detected at higher frequency in patients than in controls included TRBV5-6, TRBV5-1 and TRBV20-1.

The authors incorporated unique molecular identifiers into the TCR beta cDNA libraries. TCRdb ran MiXCR on the PCR reads and lists one entry per CDR3 protein. The sample records about half a million distinct CDR3 sequences, around 40% being singletons. Their antigens remain unidentified. Sequenced: blood. The source is a girl between 10 and 17 years old with multiple sclerosis.

Only a few counts were recorded for this clonotype. This chain joins TRBV7-8 and TRBJ2-3; D remains unclear. Between the trimmed V and J ends, which lost 0 bases and 6 bases, there was a span of 10 bases. Germline lookup yields CDR1 SGHVS and CDR2 FQNEAQ. CDR3 length equals 14 residues. CDR3 amino acids: CASSLADGSDTQYF. In DNA, the CDR3 is TGTGCCAGCAGCTTAGCTGACGGTTCCGATACGCAGTATTTT.

J is TRBJ1-4 and V is TRBV4-2; 9 bases align to TRBD1. Germline V gene lookup returns CDR1 LGHNA and CDR2 YNFKEQ. Unmatched junction bases numbered 6, after V lost 0 bases and J lost 7 bases. This CDR3 region has 16 residues. The CDR3 coding sequence is TGTGCCAGCAGCCAAGATATGGGGACAGGGAGTGAAAAACTGTTTTTT. Its translation is CASSQDMGTGSEKLFF.

The rearrangement joins TRBV7-9 to TRBJ2-4; the D gene is possibly TRBD2 (6 bases). CDR3 size: 12 residues. Trimming shortened V by 4 bases and J by 13 bases, and 14 bases separated the two germline ends. Germline CDR1 and CDR2: SEHNR and FQNEAQ (reference sequence). The CDR3 sequence: CASSSSSGGQYF. CDR3 bases: TGTGCCAGCAGCTCCTCCAGCGGAGGGCAGTACTTC.

The rearrangement uses TRBV20-1 and TRBJ1-5, with D unclear. The CDR3 contains 15 residues. Germline V gene data show CDR1 as DFQATT and CDR2 as SNEGSKA (reference sequence). V shed 3 bases and J shed 0 bases, with 12 bases lying between them. The CDR3 is CSASLIGYSNQPQHF. The CDR3 bases are TGCAGTGCTAGCTTAATCGGTTATAGCAATCAGCCCCAGCATTTT.

The chain's CDR3 is CASSLDPQNTEAFF. As DNA, the CDR3 is TGTGCCAGCAGTTTAGACCCCCAGAACACTGAAGCTTTCTTT. The chain couples TRBV12-3 or TRBV12-4 to TRBJ1-1, with D uncertain. The CDR3 loop spans 14 amino acids. The V end lost 1 base, the J end lost 1 base, and 7 bases lay between the germline ends.

V and J are TRBV10-2 and TRBJ2-5, with 8 bases identical to TRBD1. Germline V gene lookup returns CDR1 WSHSY and CDR2 SAAADI. Trimming cost V 3 bases and J 5 bases; bases outside gene matches: 8. The CDR3 runs 15 residues. The CDR3 nucleotides are TGCGCCAGCAGTGAAGGCAGGGGGCCCGAGGAGACCCAGTACTTC. Translating gives CASSEGRGPEETQYF.

The chain is built from TRBV28 and TRBJ2-5, with D possibly TRBD1 on 5 matching bases. The DNA end is a closer match to TRBJ2-7, so the J assignment may be wrong. Germline V gives CDR1 MDHEN, CDR2 SYDVKM. This CDR3 is built from 14 residues. The CDR3 DNA reads TGTGCCAGCAGTTTATTGGACACTACCTACGAGCAGTACTTC. It yields the protein CASSLLDTTYEQYF.

The V gene is TRBV20-1, the J gene TRBJ2-7; D perhaps matches TRBD2 (7 bases). Per germline, CDR1 DFQATT and CDR2 SNEGSKA (reference sequence). Trimming removed 5 bases at V and 4 bases at J, with 21 bases between. The CDR3 totals 15 residues. The CDR3 is CSAPLAGRGSYEQYF. The CDR3 DNA reads TGCAGTGCTCCCCTGGCGGGGAGGGGGTCTTACGAGCAGTACTTC.